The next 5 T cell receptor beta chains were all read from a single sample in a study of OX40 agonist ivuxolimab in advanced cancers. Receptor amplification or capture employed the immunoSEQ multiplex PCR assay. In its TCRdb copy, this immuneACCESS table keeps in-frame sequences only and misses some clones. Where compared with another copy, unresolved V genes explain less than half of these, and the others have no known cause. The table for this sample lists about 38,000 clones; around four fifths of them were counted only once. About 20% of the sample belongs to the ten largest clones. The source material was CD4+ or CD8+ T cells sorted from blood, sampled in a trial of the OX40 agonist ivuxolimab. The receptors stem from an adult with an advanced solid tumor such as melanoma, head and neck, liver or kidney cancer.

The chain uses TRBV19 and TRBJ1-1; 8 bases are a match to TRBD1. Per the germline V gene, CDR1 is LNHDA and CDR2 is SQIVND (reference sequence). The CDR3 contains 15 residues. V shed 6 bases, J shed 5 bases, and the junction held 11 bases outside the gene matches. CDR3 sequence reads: CASSVVGQGGTEAFF. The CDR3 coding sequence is TGTGCCAGTAGCGTGGTAGGACAGGGAGGAACTGAAGCTTTCTTT.

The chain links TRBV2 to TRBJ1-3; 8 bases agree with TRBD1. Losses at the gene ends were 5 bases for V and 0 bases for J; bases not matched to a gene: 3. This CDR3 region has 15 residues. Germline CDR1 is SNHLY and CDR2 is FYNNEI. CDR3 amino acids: CASSRQGYSGNTIYF. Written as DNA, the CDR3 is TGTGCCAGCAGTAGACAGGGGTACTCTGGAAACACCATATATTTT.

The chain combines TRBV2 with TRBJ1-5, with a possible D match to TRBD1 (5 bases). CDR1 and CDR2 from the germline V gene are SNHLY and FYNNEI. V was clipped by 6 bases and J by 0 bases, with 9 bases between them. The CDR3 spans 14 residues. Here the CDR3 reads CASRLGVSNQPQHF. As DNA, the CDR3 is TGTGCCAGCAGGTTAGGGGTTAGCAATCAGCCCCAGCATTTT.

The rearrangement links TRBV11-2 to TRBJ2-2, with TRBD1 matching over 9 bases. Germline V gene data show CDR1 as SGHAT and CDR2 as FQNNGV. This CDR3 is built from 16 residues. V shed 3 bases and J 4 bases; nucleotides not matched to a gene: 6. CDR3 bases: TGTGCCAGCAGCTTTCCGGGACAGGGTGTCACCGGGGAGCTGTTTTTT. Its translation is CASSFPGQGVTGELFF.

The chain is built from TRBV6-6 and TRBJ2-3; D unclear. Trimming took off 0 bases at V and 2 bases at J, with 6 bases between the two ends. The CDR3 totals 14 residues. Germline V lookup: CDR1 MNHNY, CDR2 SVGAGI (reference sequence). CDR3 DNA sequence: TGTGCCAGCAGTTACTCGAAGCCCACAGATACGCAGTATTTT. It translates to CASSYSKPTDTQYF.